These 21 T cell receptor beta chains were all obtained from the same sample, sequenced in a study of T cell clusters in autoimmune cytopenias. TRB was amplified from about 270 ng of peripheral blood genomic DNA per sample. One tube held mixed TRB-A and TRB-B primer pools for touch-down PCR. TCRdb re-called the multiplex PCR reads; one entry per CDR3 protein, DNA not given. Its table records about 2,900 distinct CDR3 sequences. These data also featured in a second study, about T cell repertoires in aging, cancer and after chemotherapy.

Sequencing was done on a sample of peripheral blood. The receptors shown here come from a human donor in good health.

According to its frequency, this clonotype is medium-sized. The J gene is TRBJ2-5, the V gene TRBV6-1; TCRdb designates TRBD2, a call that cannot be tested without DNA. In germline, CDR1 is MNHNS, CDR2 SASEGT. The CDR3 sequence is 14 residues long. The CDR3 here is CASRVLGEGKTQYF.

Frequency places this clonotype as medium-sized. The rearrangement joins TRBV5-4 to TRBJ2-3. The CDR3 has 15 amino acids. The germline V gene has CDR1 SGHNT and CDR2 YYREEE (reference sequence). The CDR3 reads CASSQGLGNTDTQYF. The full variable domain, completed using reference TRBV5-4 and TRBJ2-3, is ETGVTQSPTHLIKTRGQQVTLRCSSQSGHNTVSWYQQALGQGPQFIFQYYREEENGRGNFPPRFSGLQFPNYSSELNVNALELDDSALYLCASSQGLGNTDTQYFGPGTRLTVL.

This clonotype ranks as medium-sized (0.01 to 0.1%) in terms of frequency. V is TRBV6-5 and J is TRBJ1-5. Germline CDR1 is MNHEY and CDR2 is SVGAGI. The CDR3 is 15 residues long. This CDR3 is CASGPGTDTNQPQHF.

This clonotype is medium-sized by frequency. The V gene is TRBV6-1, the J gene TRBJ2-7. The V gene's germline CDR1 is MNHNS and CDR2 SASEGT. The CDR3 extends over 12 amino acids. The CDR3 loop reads CAAQDPPYEQYF.

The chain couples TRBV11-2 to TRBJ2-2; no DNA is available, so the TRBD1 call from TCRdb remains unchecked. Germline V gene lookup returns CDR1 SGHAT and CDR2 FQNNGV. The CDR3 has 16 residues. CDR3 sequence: CASSLGDRVYTGELFF.

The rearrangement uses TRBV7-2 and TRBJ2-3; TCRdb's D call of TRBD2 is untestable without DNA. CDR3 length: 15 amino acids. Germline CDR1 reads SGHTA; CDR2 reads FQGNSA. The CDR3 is CASSLGLAGSNTQYF.

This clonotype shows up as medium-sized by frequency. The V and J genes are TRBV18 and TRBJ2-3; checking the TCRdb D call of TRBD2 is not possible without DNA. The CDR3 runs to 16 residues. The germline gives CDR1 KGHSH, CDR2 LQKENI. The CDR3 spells CASSREPAGGGDTQYF.

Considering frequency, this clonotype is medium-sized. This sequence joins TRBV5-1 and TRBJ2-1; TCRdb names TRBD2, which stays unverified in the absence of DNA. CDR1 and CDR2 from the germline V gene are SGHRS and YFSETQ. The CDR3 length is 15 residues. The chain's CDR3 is CASSLEGRDYNEQFF. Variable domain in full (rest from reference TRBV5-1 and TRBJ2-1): KAGVTQTPRYLIKTRGQQVTLSCSPISGHRSVSWYQQTPGQGLQFLFEYFSETQRNKGNFPGRFSGRQFSNSRSEMNVSTLELGDSALYLCASSLEGRDYNEQFFGPGTRLTVL.

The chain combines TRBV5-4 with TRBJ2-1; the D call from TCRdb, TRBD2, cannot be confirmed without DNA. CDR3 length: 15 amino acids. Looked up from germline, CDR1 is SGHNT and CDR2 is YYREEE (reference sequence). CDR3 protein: CASSLHPKRANEQFF.

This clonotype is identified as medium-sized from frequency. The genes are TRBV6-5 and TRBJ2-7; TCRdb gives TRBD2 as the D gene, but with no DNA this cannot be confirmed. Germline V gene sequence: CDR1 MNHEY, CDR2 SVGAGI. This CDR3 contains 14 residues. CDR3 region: CASSYSAGTYEQYF.

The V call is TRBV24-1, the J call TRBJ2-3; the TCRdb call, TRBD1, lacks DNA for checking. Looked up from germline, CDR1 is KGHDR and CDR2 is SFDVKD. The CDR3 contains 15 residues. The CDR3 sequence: CATSDPGTSPDTQYF.

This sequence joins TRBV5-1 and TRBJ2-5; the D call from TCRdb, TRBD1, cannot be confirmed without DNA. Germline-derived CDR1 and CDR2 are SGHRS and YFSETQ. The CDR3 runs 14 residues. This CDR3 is CASSWGGRQETQYF.

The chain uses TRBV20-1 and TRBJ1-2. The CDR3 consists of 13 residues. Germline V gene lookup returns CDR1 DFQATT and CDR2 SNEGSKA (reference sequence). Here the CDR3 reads CSALREGGYGYTF.

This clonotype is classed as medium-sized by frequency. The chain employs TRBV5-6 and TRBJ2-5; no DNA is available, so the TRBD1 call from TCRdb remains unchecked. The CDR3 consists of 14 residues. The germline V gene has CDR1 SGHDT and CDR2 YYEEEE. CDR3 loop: CASSFQGSRETQYF.

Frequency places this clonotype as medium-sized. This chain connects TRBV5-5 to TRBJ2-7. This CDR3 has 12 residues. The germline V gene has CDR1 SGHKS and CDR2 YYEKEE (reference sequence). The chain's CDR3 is CASCKRWDEQYF.

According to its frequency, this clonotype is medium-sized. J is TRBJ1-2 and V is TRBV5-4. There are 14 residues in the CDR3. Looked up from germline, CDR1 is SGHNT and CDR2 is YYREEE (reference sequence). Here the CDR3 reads CASSLDGMNYGYTF. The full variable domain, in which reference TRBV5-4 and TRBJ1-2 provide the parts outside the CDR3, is ETGVTQSPTHLIKTRGQQVTLRCSSQSGHNTVSWYQQALGQGPQFIFQYYREEENGRGNFPPRFSGLQFPNYSSELNVNALELDDSALYLCASSLDGMNYGYTFGSGTRLTVV.

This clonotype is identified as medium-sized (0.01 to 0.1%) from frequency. The CDR3 loop reads CASSLGSWERNTGELFF. This sequence joins TRBV12-3 or TRBV12-4 and TRBJ2-2; TCRdb gives TRBD2 as the D gene, but with no DNA this cannot be confirmed. The length of the CDR3 is 17 residues.

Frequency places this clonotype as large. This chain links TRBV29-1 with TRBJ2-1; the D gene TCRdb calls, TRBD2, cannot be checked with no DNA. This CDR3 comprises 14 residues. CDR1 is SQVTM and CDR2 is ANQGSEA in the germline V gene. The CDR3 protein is CSSTRAGGPIEQFF.

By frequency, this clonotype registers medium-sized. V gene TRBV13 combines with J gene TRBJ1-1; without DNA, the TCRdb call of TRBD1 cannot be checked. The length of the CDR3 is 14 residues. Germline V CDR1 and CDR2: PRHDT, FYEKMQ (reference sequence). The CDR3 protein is CASSQGQGVTEAFF.

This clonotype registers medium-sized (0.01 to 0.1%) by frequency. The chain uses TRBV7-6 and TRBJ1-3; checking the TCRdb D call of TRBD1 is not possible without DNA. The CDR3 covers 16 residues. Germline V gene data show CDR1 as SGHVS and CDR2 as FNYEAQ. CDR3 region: CASSLWGQGPGNTIYF.

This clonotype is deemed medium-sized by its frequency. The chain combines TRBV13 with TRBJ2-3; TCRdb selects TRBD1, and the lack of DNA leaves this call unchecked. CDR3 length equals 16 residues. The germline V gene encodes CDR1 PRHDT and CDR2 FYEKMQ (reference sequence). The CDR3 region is CASSSNIPGHTDTQYF.